The source of this T cell receptor beta chain is a study of T cell responses to AZD1222 COVID-19 vaccine. Study results and limitations: Spike-specific TCR breadth and depth rose after two AZD1222 doses. Among spike-specific TCRs, nearly half reportedly target unmutated variant regions. The CD4 TCRs associated with vaccination extended across spike and predominated at 160-218 and 743-854.

Assay used: immunoSEQ multiplex PCR; TCRdb lists only in-frame clones, some missing. This sample has 130,000 to 150,000 clones, with 85% to 95% found just once. After removal of 1 base from V and 4 bases from J, the junction contained 7 bases not matched to a gene. The CDR3 covers 15 residues. Germline V gene sequence: CDR1 LNHDA, CDR2 SQIVND (reference sequence). Comment on this clone: Antigen unknown.

The source of this sequence is an adult who had recovered from COVID-19. The source was peripheral blood, collected after recovery from COVID-19. This chain connects TRBV19 to TRBJ2-7, with 7 nucleotides matching TRBD2. The CDR3 sequence is CASSIVAGAGYEQYF. DNA for the CDR3: TGTGCCAGTAGTATAGTCGCGGGAGCGGGATACGAGCAGTACTTC.